This T cell receptor beta chain was obtained from a study of blood T cell repertoires in COVID-19. Background on the study: T cells, B-cell-depleted T cells, or PBMCs supplied cDNA or gDNA.

In the original workflow: Estimation of nucleated cell counts relied on the amplification of reference gene primers. Sequencing was performed with immunoSEQ multiplex PCR; in TCRdb, only in-frame clones are kept and a portion is missing. The V and J calls and the clone size are those of that table, but D and trimming were determined from the DNA. The sample lists 280,000 or so clones; around 91% were seen once. Living in about two dozen US areas, the participants were between about 18 and 95 years of age. Categorization into cohorts depended on clinical history that participants reported. This CDR3 is 16 amino acids long. Germline V gives CDR1 MNHNS, CDR2 SASEGT. V shed 4 bases, J shed 0 bases, and the junction held 5 bases outside the gene matches.

This rearrangement joins TRBV6-1 to TRBJ1-1; 10 nucleotides agree with TRBD1. Sequencing input: PBMCs or T cells enriched from blood (not recorded which). The origin of this receptor is a young woman with acute COVID-19. In nucleotides, the CDR3 is TGTGCCAGCAGTGGGGGACAGGGGACTATGAACACTGAAGCTTTCTTT. It encodes CASSGGQGTMNTEAFF.